These 5 T cell receptor beta chains were sequenced from one sample in a study of monozygotic twins with inflammatory bowel disease. TCRdb re-called the 5' RACE reads, yielding one record per CDR3 amino acid sequence without DNA. The repertoire table contains around 220,000 distinct CDR3 sequences. The sequencing sample was made of blood. The source is a human donor with ulcerative colitis or Crohn's disease, or a healthy co-twin of an affected twin (not recorded which).

The rearrangement joins TRBV12-3 or TRBV12-4 to TRBJ1-3. The CDR3 covers 13 residues. Here the CDR3 reads CASSLGSGNTIYF.

The J gene is TRBJ2-5, the V gene TRBV15; TCRdb outputs TRBD2, but without DNA this stays unchecked. The V gene's germline CDR1 is LNHNV and CDR2 YYDKDF (reference sequence). The CDR3 runs 14 residues. CDR3 region: CATSRDLAAEAQYF.

J is TRBJ2-5 and V is TRBV4-1; TCRdb calls TRBD1, which cannot be checked without DNA. The CDR3 length is 18 residues. CDR1 and CDR2 (germline): MGHRA, YSYEKL. CDR3: CASSQDRENGGVQETQYF.

The rearrangement links TRBV19 to TRBJ2-2. In germline, CDR1 is LNHDA, CDR2 SQIVND (reference sequence). The CDR3 covers 12 residues. The CDR3 sequence: CASRENSGELFF.

The chain is built from TRBV15 and TRBJ2-1; the D call from TCRdb, TRBD2, cannot be confirmed without DNA. This CDR3 is 18 amino acids long. CDR1 is LNHNV and CDR2 is YYDKDF in the germline V gene (reference sequence). The CDR3 is CATSRDIMASGGLDEQFF.